The 15 T cell receptor beta chains below all came from one sample that was sequenced in a study of blood T cell repertoires in COVID-19. Repertoires were generated with immunoSEQ multiplex PCR, while TCRdb's copy carries only in-frame clones and drops some. The sample records 45,000 to 65,000 clones, around 87% being singletons. Sequencing used peripheral blood. The receptors stem from a human donor with acute or convalescent COVID-19. The donor label of this sample is uncertain.

V gene TRBV6-4 combines with J gene TRBJ2-2; 9 bases fit TRBD2. Looked up from germline, CDR1 is MRHNA and CDR2 is SNTAGT. Trimming removed 8 bases from V and 4 bases from J; junction bases left unmatched: 11. The CDR3 extends over 16 amino acids. CDR3 nucleotide sequence: TGTGCCAGCCGGGAGCGGGGGGCCCCGAGCACCGGGGAGCTGTTTTTT. It yields the protein CASRERGAPSTGELFF.

This clone was recorded a few times. V usage is TRBV3-1 (or the pseudogene TRBV3-2) and J usage is TRBJ2-7, with 9 bases identical to TRBD2. There are 15 residues in the CDR3. With 4 bases clipped from V and 0 bases from J, the junction kept 4 bases outside the gene matches. Germline CDR1 reads LGHDT; CDR2 reads YNNKEL (reference sequence). CDR3: CASSPRSGSSYEQYF. Written as DNA, the CDR3 is TGTGCCAGCAGCCCCCGTAGCGGGAGCTCCTACGAGCAGTACTTC.

With regard to this clone: Other DNA sequences in the sample encode the same CDR3. The chain carries TRBV3-1 (or the pseudogene TRBV3-2) and TRBJ2-3; TRBD2 matches 7 bases. Germline assignment: CDR1 LGHDT and CDR2 YNNKEL (reference sequence). The CDR3 has 12 amino acids. Trimming removed 4 bases from V and 5 bases from J; junction bases left unmatched: 0. The CDR3: CASSPSGDTQYF. CDR3 sequence (DNA): TGTGCCAGCAGCCCTAGCGGAGATACGCAGTATTTT.

V and J are TRBV23-1 and TRBJ2-1; D gene unclear. TRBV23-1 is classed as an ORF, of uncertain function. Trimming took 7 bases from V and 0 from J, leaving 13 bases between them. The CDR3 totals 15 residues. The DNA for the CDR3 is TGCGCCAGCACCGGCGGCTATGCCTCCTACAATGAGCAGTTCTTC. This translates into CASTGGYASYNEQFF.

This clone was picked up one time. The chain employs TRBV7-9 and TRBJ1-4; D is uncertain. The CDR3 totals 14 residues. The germline V gene encodes CDR1 SEHNR and CDR2 FQNEAQ (reference sequence). V was clipped by 6 bases and J by 7 bases, with 15 bases between them. The CDR3 DNA reads TGTGCCAGCAGTTATGGCGCGGGGAGTGAAAAACTGTTTTTT. As protein: CASSYGAGSEKLFF.

The chain carries TRBV2 and TRBJ1-6; D unclear. From germline, CDR1 is SNHLY and CDR2 FYNNEI. V was shortened by 7 bases and J by 10 bases, with 11 bases between the two germline ends. The CDR3 has 12 amino acids. In DNA form, the CDR3 reads TGTGCCAGCACGGCGAGGCTCTCACCCCTCCACTTT. Translating it yields CASTARLSPLHF.

J is TRBJ2-5 and V is TRBV19, with D perhaps matching TRBD1 (5 bases). Germline V gene lookup returns CDR1 LNHDA and CDR2 SQIVND (reference sequence). This CDR3 region has 16 residues. V lost 7 bases to trimming and J lost 2 bases, with 20 bases between them. DNA for the CDR3: TGTGCCAGTAAGGGGCAGGCCGGCCCCCCGCAAGAGACCCAGTACTTC. Translating gives CASKGQAGPPQETQYF.

The V gene is TRBV3-1 (or the pseudogene TRBV3-2), the J gene TRBJ1-2; 8 bases match TRBD1. The J segment lost 4 bases and the V segment lost 4 bases, leaving 11 bases of the junction unmatched. Germline CDR1 is LGHDT and CDR2 is YNNKEL (reference sequence). The CDR3 has 16 residues. CDR3 loop: CASSLGWTGLGYGYTF. CDR3 nucleotides: TGTGCCAGCAGCCTCGGTTGGACAGGGCTAGGCTATGGCTACACCTTC.

The chain is built from TRBV2 and TRBJ1-6; D may be TRBD1 (5 bases). The CDR3 has 15 amino acids. Germline CDR1 is SNHLY and CDR2 is FYNNEI. V shed 1 base and J shed 6 bases, with 10 bases lying between them. CDR3 nucleotides: TGTGCCAGCAGTGAAGAGACAGCTACTAATTCACCCCTCCACTTT. It specifies CASSEETATNSPLHF.

CDR3 bases: TGTGCCAGTAGTGGAGTCAGGGTGGGGGAGACCCAGTACTTC. Its protein product is CASSGVRVGETQYF. The chain has TRBV19 and TRBJ2-5, with D possibly being TRBD1 (5 bases). Germline CDR1 and CDR2: LNHDA and SQIVND (reference sequence). The ends were cut back, 5 bases at V and 5 bases at J, with 15 bases in the middle. The CDR3 loop spans 14 amino acids. Full variable domain (rest looked up from reference TRBV19 and TRBJ2-5): DGGITQSPKYLFRKEGQNVTLSCEQNLNHDAMYWYRQDPGQGLRLIYYSQIVNDFQKGDIAEGYSVSREKKESFPLTVTSAQKNPTAFYLCASSGVRVGETQYFGPGTRLLVL.

The rearrangement uses TRBV19 and TRBJ2-7; tentatively, D is TRBD2 (6 bases). The length of the CDR3 is 16 residues. The germline gives CDR1 LNHDA, CDR2 SQIVND (reference sequence). Trimming left V 5 bases short and J 2 bases short, with 19 bases between. DNA of the CDR3: TGTGCCAGTAGTGCCCCCGCCGGGAGTGGAACCTACGAGCAGTACTTC. Residues: CASSAPAGSGTYEQYF. Combining the CDR3 with reference TRBV19 and TRBJ2-7 gives the whole variable domain DGGITQSPKYLFRKEGQNVTLSCEQNLNHDAMYWYRQDPGQGLRLIYYSQIVNDFQKGDIAEGYSVSREKKESFPLTVTSAQKNPTAFYLCASSAPAGSGTYEQYFGPGTRLTVT.

This clone was seen once. V gene TRBV12-3 or TRBV12-4 combines with J gene TRBJ2-7; D is ambiguous. V dropped 6 bases and J dropped 3 bases, with 12 bases sitting between them. CDR3 length equals 13 residues. This CDR3 reads CASSSLALYEQYF. The CDR3 nucleotides are TGTGCCAGCAGCTCCTTGGCCCTCTACGAGCAGTACTTC.

This clone came up once. The chain has TRBV29-1 and TRBJ1-2, with D perhaps TRBD1 (6 bases). Germline lookup yields CDR1 SQVTM and CDR2 ANQGSEA. CDR3 length: 15 residues. Trimming pared 3 bases from V and 2 bases from J, leaving 16 bases between. CDR3 coding DNA: TGCAGCGTTGATCAAGCCCAGGGGAAAAACTATGGCTACACCTTC. It codes for CSVDQAQGKNYGYTF.

The genes are TRBV19 and TRBJ2-1; 7 nucleotides agree with TRBD2. J lost 3 bases, V lost 7 bases, and 6 bases had no gene match. The CDR3 covers 14 residues. Germline V gene lookup returns CDR1 LNHDA and CDR2 SQIVND (reference sequence). CDR3 coding DNA: TGTGCCAGTACCCCAGCGGGAATCTACAATGAGCAGTTCTTC. Its protein product is CASTPAGIYNEQFF.

The chain links TRBV6-5 to TRBJ2-1; TRBD1 matches 8 bases. With 4 bases clipped from V and 4 bases from J, the junction kept 6 bases outside the gene matches. This CDR3 comprises 15 residues. Per the germline V gene, CDR1 is MNHEY and CDR2 is SVGAGI. This chain's CDR3 is CASSSTGGMYNEQFF. In DNA form, the CDR3 reads TGTGCCAGCAGTTCTACAGGGGGGATGTACAATGAGCAGTTCTTC.